Listed below are T cell receptor beta chains from one sample, sequenced in a study of a mutant IDH1 vaccine in newly diagnosed glioma. The antigens for these receptors are not known. The table came from immunoSEQ multiplex PCR; TCRdb's copy has only in-frame clones and leaves some out. The data show tens of thousands of clones, around 81% seen once. This specimen consisted of PBMCs, obtained from a glioma patient whose treatment included an IDH1 peptide vaccine. The receptors derive from a man in his forties or fifties with glioma. Each CDR3 is given without its conserved first and last residue. The order of the fields is clone size, V gene, CDR3 protein. Clone size is stated in some rows and not others, as once, few, many or a class when expanded.

abundance: NA; v_gene: TRBV6-5; CDR3aa: ASRSDTDTQY
abundance: few; v_gene: TRBV5-6; CDR3aa: ASSLSGSTNEKLF
abundance: once; v_gene: TRBV30; CDR3aa: AWAGVHGTPLH
abundance: NA; v_gene: TRBV7-6; CDR3aa: ASSLNRDEQF
abundance: NA; v_gene: TRBV9; CDR3aa: ASSVGTTSNTGELF
abundance: NA; v_gene: TRBV1; CDR3aa: TSSLDTSNTEAF
abundance: NA; v_gene: TRBV5-6; CDR3aa: ASSFGTGYQPQH
abundance: NA; v_gene: TRBV30; CDR3aa: AWSRGRTYEQY
abundance: NA; v_gene: TRBV7-2; CDR3aa: ASNLDSYNEQF
abundance: NA; v_gene: TRBV6-1; CDR3aa: ASSERSGNYEQY
abundance: NA; v_gene: TRBV5-8; CDR3aa: ASSQGQGWQPQH
abundance: NA; v_gene: TRBV21-1; CDR3aa: ANRGTTNEKLF
abundance: NA; v_gene: TRBV9; CDR3aa: ASSVAQGTEAF
abundance: NA; v_gene: TRBV5-1; CDR3aa: ASSEAGSYNEQF
abundance: NA; v_gene: TRBV28; CDR3aa: ASSLSGTGIYEQY
abundance: once; v_gene: TRBV10-3; CDR3aa: AISESGGSYNEQF
abundance: NA; v_gene: TRBV7-9; CDR3aa: ASSLLGGSAGELF
abundance: NA; v_gene: TRBV27; CDR3aa: ASSPWGSGQEAF
abundance: large; v_gene: TRBV4-2; CDR3aa: ASSQAREGGYEQY
abundance: NA; v_gene: TRBV30; CDR3aa: AWSSPLSDPFYNEQF
abundance: once; v_gene: TRBV5-1; CDR3aa: ASSLALSANEQF
abundance: NA; v_gene: TRBV27; CDR3aa: ASSSGGNTEAF
abundance: few; v_gene: TRBV2; CDR3aa: ATLRDGDYEQY
abundance: NA; v_gene: TRBV19; CDR3aa: ASSTPSGRSYNEQF
abundance: once; v_gene: TRBV18; CDR3aa: ASSPDLGGTEAF
abundance: NA; v_gene: TRBV6-5; CDR3aa: ASSYAIGVGEETQY